The present T cell receptor beta chain was sequenced within a study of breast tumors, draining lymph nodes, adjacent tissues (dated by TCRdb to the mid-2010s). For context, the study as a whole: TCR beta repertoires were compared across tumor, adjacent nontumor tissue and axillary lymph nodes obtained from breast cancer patients. The study aimed to assess the relationships and possible T-cell exchange between tumor, surrounding tissue and draining lymph node repertoires in human breast cancer. Study-wide conclusions, independent of this receptor: The data were judged consistent with most tumor T cells deriving from the lymph node and then expanding within tumor tissue. Tumor and nontumor tissue repertoires were significantly more similar in luminal-like than in basal-like breast cancer. Tumor T-cell repertoires showed less diversity than lymph node repertoires and more diversity than nontumor tissue repertoires, and tumor T-cell repertoires showed preferential V and J gene usage. The conclusion that tumor T cells originate in lymph nodes was presented as consistent with a hypothesis rather than as directly demonstrated.

Lymph node samples came from the axillary draining lymph nodes of breast cancer patients. Sequencer: Illumina HiSeq 2000. Multiplex PCR amplification was used to build the TCR beta chain libraries. High-throughput sequencing was used to analyze the amplified TCR beta chain products. TCRdb's own reprocessing of the public reads used fastp at Q25 and MiXCR and kept productive beta chains. Rows are unified per CDR3 protein, each entry keeping the most common DNA and genes. The sample table shows 120,000 to 150,000 distinct CDR3 sequences, and 30% to 35% are seen once. The top ten clones comprise about 2.3% of the sample. On this clonotype itself: The antigen this receptor binds is unknown. A junction end diverges from the germline sequence, so it may reflect a read error.

This clonotype was sampled from a female donor with breast cancer. Some clones in this sample may be carry-over from other donors' samples. The sequenced material came from axillary lymph node tissue.

The nucleotide sequence reads TGTGCCAGCGGCAAAGGAGGGGCTGGGCAAGAGACCCAGCACTTC. This codes for CASGKGGAGQETQHF. The chain uses TRBV7-2 and TRBJ2-5; possibly the D gene is TRBD2, per 6 matching bases. The CDR3 runs 15 residues from the cysteine to the phenylalanine. Of the read, only the CDR3 DNA is kept; its 45 bases are in frame from base 1. The germline V gene supplies CDR1 SGHTA and CDR2 FQGNSA.